The text below deals with one T cell receptor beta chain. Its antigen has not been determined. No much larger clone is present one base from it, and per-base qualities are unavailable. Receptors were amplified or captured by the immunoSEQ multiplex PCR assay. TCRdb re-hosts the immuneACCESS table, in-frame sequences only. Its copies lack some clones; in the studies checked, an unresolved V gene accounts for under half of them, and the cause for the rest is not known. This sample comprises under 30,000 clones, about 90% of them detected only once. The ten largest clonotypes hold less than 5% of the sample. This sample was taken from a study of control samples from healthy donors and cancer patients (dated by TCRdb to 2018 to 2021). The CDR3 goes from the cysteine to the phenylalanine over 15 residues. Only the CDR3 DNA is retained, 45 bases long and in frame from the first base. V is reduced by 1 base and J by 4 bases, leaving a spacing of 14 bases between them. The germline V gene provides CDR1 LGHNA and CDR2 YSLEER.

The V and J genes are TRBV4-3 and TRBJ2-7; possibly the D gene is TRBD2, per 6 matching bases. Sequenced sample: formalin-fixed, paraffin-embedded tissue. This clonotype originated in a female donor with melanoma. The CDR3 loop reads CASSQVALASYEQYF. The nucleotide sequence is TGCGCCAGCAGCCAAGTGGCTCTAGCGTCATACGAGCAGTACTTC.